One TCR beta chain is described in this entry. Methods used by the authors: Amplification of reference gene primers provided the estimated nucleated cell counts. Some clones are missing from TCRdb's copy, which holds only in-frame ones; the method was immunoSEQ multiplex PCR. The V and J calls and clone size were taken over from that table, and D and trimming were inferred from the DNA. The sample consists of about 230,000 clones, 70% to 90% of them appearing once. The sample is drawn from a study of blood T cell repertoires in COVID-19. Study context: The cDNA or gDNA used as material had been derived from T cells, B-cell-depleted T cells, or PBMCs.

The TCR was taken from a woman aged 18-29 years who had recovered from COVID-19. What was sequenced was peripheral blood.

DNA for the CDR3: TGTGCCAGCAGTAGGGACAGCTACACAGATACGCAGTATTTT. This gives the protein CASSRDSYTDTQYF. The rearrangement uses TRBV6-5 and TRBJ2-3; 7 bases match TRBD1. Germline assignment: CDR1 MNHEY and CDR2 SVGAGI. This CDR3 region has 14 residues. V lost 5 bases and J lost 2; bases outside the gene matches: 4.